The sequence of this T cell receptor (beta chain) was determined in a study of T cell responses to AZD1222 COVID-19 vaccine. Study outcomes and limitations: Spike as a whole was targeted by vaccine-associated CD4 TCRs, dominant at 160-218 and 743-854. Only a handful of people who got AZD1222 tested seropositive at baseline.

As concerns this clone: The antigen remains unidentified.

TCRdb's copy holds only in-frame clones and misses some; the assay was immunoSEQ multiplex PCR. This table has some 120,000 clones, approximately 86% appearing once. CDR1 LNHNV and CDR2 YYDKDF come from the germline V gene (reference sequence). Trimming removed 0 bases from V and 2 bases from J, with 7 bases in between. This CDR3 comprises 15 residues. Sequenced here: peripheral blood, sampled on day 0 of AZD1222 vaccination. The source of this sequence is an adult in good health. V is TRBV15 and J is TRBJ2-2, with D perhaps matching TRBD1 (5 bases). The CDR3 nucleotides read TGTGCCACCAGCAGAGACAGGACAAACACCGGGGAGCTGTTTTTT. Translating gives CATSRDRTNTGELFF. Using reference TRBV15 and TRBJ2-2 for the parts outside the CDR3, the full variable domain is DAMVIQNPRYQVTQFGKPVTLSCSQTLNHNVMYWYQQKSSQAPKLLFHYYDKDFNNEADTPDNFQSRRPNTSFCFLDIRSPGLGDTAMYLCATSRDRTNTGELFFGEGSRLTVL.